This paragraph reports one T cell receptor (beta chain). Its antigen is still unknown. This sample is drawn from a study of OX40 agonist ivuxolimab in advanced cancers. On the study more broadly: It was permissible to have had prior anti-PD-1, anti-PD-L1 or anti-CTLA-4 therapy, and approximately 41% had some. Study-level findings and limits: CD4+ and CD8+ T cells in blood underwent clonal expansion by week 6 at 0.1 to 3.0 mg/kg.

The method was immunoSEQ multiplex PCR; TCRdb's version includes in-frame clones alone and lacks a portion of them. The sample shows over 10,000 clones, approximately 90% of them seen only once. The germline V gene encodes CDR1 MNHEY and CDR2 SMNVEV (reference sequence). V was trimmed by 5 bases and J by 6 bases, leaving 7 bases between them. This CDR3 has 11 residues. This chain connects TRBV27 to TRBJ1-2; D not resolved. Here the sequenced sample was CD4+ or CD8+ T cells sorted from blood, taken in a trial of the OX40 agonist ivuxolimab. This receptor was obtained from an adult with an advanced solid tumor such as melanoma, head and neck, liver or kidney cancer. CDR3 in DNA: TGTGCCAGCAGTAACGGGGATGGCTACACCTTC. Its translation: CASSNGDGYTF.